A single sample gave rise to the 5 T cell receptor beta chains below, sequenced in a study of T cell responses to AZD1222 COVID-19 vaccine. Assay: immunoSEQ multiplex PCR; the TCRdb copy retains only in-frame clones and omits some. The sample records about 48,000 clones, approximately 86% being singletons. The material sequenced was peripheral blood, taken 28 days after the second AZD1222 dose. The source is an adult who received the AZD1222 COVID-19 vaccine.

This clone showed up just once. This chain connects TRBV20-1 to TRBJ2-7; perhaps D is TRBD1 or TRBD2 (5 bases each). Trimming stripped 3 bases from V and 3 bases from J, with 18 bases between. This CDR3 spans 15 amino acids. Germline V lookup: CDR1 DFQATT, CDR2 SNEGSKA (reference sequence). The CDR3 nucleotides are TGCAGTGCTAGTCGACACGGGACCCTCGGCTACGAGCAGTACTTC. Protein sequence: CSASRHGTLGYEQYF.

V gene TRBV11-3 combines with J gene TRBJ1-4; D is perhaps TRBD1 (6 bases). The CDR3 has 13 amino acids. The germline V gene has CDR1 SGHNT and CDR2 YENEEA. The V end lost 5 bases, the J end lost 5 bases, and 9 bases lay between the germline ends. The CDR3 nucleotides are TGTGCCAGCAGCCCACAGGGAAATGAAAAACTGTTTTTT. This translates into CASSPQGNEKLFF.

The CDR3 bases are TGTGCCAGCAGCTTGGCAGGGCGTGGTGGCTACACCTTC. The encoded protein is CASSLAGRGGYTF. This sequence joins TRBV5-8 and TRBJ1-2; a possible D gene is TRBD1 (5 bases). Trimming removed 0 bases at V and 7 bases at J, with 10 bases between. From germline, CDR1 is SGHTS and CDR2 YDEGEE. The CDR3 has 13 amino acids.

The genes are TRBV28 and TRBJ1-2; 7 nucleotides align to TRBD1. V trimming: 4 bases; J trimming: 1 base; junction bases outside the gene matches: 6. CDR1 and CDR2 from the germline V gene are MDHEN and SYDVKM. There are 15 residues in the CDR3. Written as DNA, the CDR3 is TGTGCCAGCAGTTCGACAGGGACTTATAACTATGGCTACACCTTC. Residues: CASSSTGTYNYGYTF.

J is TRBJ1-5 and V is TRBV28, with TRBD1 identical over 8 bases. The length of the CDR3 is 13 residues. The germline V gene has CDR1 MDHEN and CDR2 SYDVKM. V lost 5 bases, J lost 11 bases, and 8 bases stayed unmatched. This CDR3 is CASSPTGVRTQHF. DNA of the CDR3: TGTGCCAGCAGTCCGACAGGGGTGAGGACCCAGCATTTT.